This T cell receptor (beta chain) came from a study of blood T cell repertoires in COVID-19. Study-level information: Some COVID-19 samples were acute and others convalescent; all came from the United States, Italy and Spain. Sources were T cells, B-cell-depleted T cells, or PBMCs; the material itself was cDNA or gDNA.

This CDR3 comprises 14 residues. The trim removed 5 bases at V and 4 bases at J, leaving 6 bases unmatched. Germline CDR1 reads KGHSH; CDR2 reads LQKENI. Authors' processing steps: Researchers report that nucleated cell counts were estimated from reference gene primer amplification. The repertoire was sequenced with immunoSEQ multiplex PCR; TCRdb's copy has only in-frame clones and lacks some. V, J and clone size are taken as reported in that table, and D and trimming were inferred from the DNA itself. The sample contains roughly 250,000 clones, roughly four fifths of which appear only once. This TCR was recovered from an older woman with active or convalescent COVID-19. The material sequenced was peripheral blood. The chain has TRBV18 and TRBJ1-1; TRBD1 matches 8 bases. The CDR3 DNA reads as TGTGCCAGCTCAGAACAGGGGGTGGGCACTGAAGCTTTCTTT. It is translated as CASSEQGVGTEAFF.